Listed here are 21 T cell receptor beta chains from one sample, sequenced in a study of CD39 and CD103 CD8 tumor-infiltrating T cells. Clones were read by immunoSEQ multiplex PCR, and TCRdb kept only the in-frame ones, dropping some. The data hold around 8,100 clones, with 50% to 80% observed a single time. Sequencing was done on a sample of CD8+ T cells sorted from blood. The subset was: total memory CD8 T cells (CD45RA-CCR7+/-) from blood or uninvolved lymph node. The receptors shown here come from a human donor with head and neck squamous cell carcinoma.

This clone appeared a few times. The V and J genes are TRBV21-1 and TRBJ2-7; the table's TRBD2 call for D was not verified on the DNA. TRBV21-1 is a listed pseudogene. This CDR3 has 14 residues. The CDR3: CASSVEGGWAGQYF. The DNA for the CDR3 is TGTGCCAGCAGCGTAGAGGGGGGGTGGGCCGGGCAGTACTTC.

V and J are TRBV13 and TRBJ2-5, with D possibly being TRBD1 (5 bases). Per germline, CDR1 PRHDT and CDR2 FYEKMQ (reference sequence). The CDR3 length is 14 residues. Trimming took 5 bases from V and 5 from J, leaving 15 bases between them. CDR3 bases: TGTGCCAGCAGCCTCGTGCCGGCAGGGGAGACCCAGTACTTC. It is translated as CASSLVPAGETQYF. Combining the CDR3 with reference TRBV13 and TRBJ2-5 gives the whole variable domain AAGVIQSPRHLIKEKRETATLKCYPIPRHDTVYWYQQGPGQDPQFLISFYEKMQSDKGSIPDRFSAQQFSDYHSELNMSSLELGDSALYFCASSLVPAGETQYFGPGTRLLVL.

This chain joins TRBV15 and TRBJ2-3, with TRBD2 as a possible D gene (5 bases). Germline CDR1 reads LNHNV; CDR2 reads YYDKDF (reference sequence). This CDR3 has 14 amino acids. V was clipped by 0 bases and J by 4 bases, with 8 bases between them. CDR3 in DNA: TGTGCCACCAGCAGAGATAGGACTTCAGATACGCAGTATTTT. Protein sequence: CATSRDRTSDTQYF. Full variable domain (rest looked up from reference TRBV15 and TRBJ2-3): DAMVIQNPRYQVTQFGKPVTLSCSQTLNHNVMYWYQQKSSQAPKLLFHYYDKDFNNEADTPDNFQSRRPNTSFCFLDIRSPGLGDTAMYLCATSRDRTSDTQYFGPGTRLTVL.

The CDR3 loop is CASSSSDLRVEQYF. The CDR3 DNA follows: TGTGCCAGCAGCTCGTCGGACCTCAGGGTCGAGCAGTACTTC. The chain employs TRBV7-8 and TRBJ2-7, with a tentative D call TRBD1 (5 bases). Germline loops: CDR1 SGHVS, CDR2 FQNEAQ. V was cut by 4 bases and J by 6 bases, with 16 bases left in between. There are 14 residues in the CDR3.

CDR3 nucleotides: TGTGCCAGCAGCTTAGAGCGGGAAGTAGATACGCAGTATTTT. Translation gives CASSLEREVDTQYF. This chain uses TRBV7-6 with TRBJ2-3, with 7 bases matching TRBD2. Germline CDR1 SGHVS, CDR2 FNYEAQ. The length of the CDR3 is 14 residues. V dropped 1 base and J dropped 5; count of bases not matched to a gene: 3.

The V gene is TRBV19, the J gene TRBJ2-1, with 8 positions matching TRBD1. The junction had 21 bases not matched to a gene; V was cut back by 2 bases and J by 12 bases. CDR3 length: 18 residues. Germline values: CDR1 LNHDA, CDR2 SQIVND (reference sequence). CDR3 nucleotides: TGTGCCAGTAGTATACAAAATATCAAGCCGGGACAGGAACTCGGGCAGTTCTTC. Its translation is CASSIQNIKPGQELGQFF.

The chain uses TRBV6-1 and TRBJ2-7, with D maybe TRBD1 (6 bases). Germline-derived CDR1 and CDR2 are MNHNS and SASEGT. CDR3 size: 14 residues. Trimming took 4 bases from V and 0 from J, leaving 10 bases between them. CDR3 coding DNA: TGTGCCAGCAGTGCCTACAGGGTCTCCTACGAGCAGTACTTC. It yields the protein CASSAYRVSYEQYF.

This clone was counted only a few times. The rearrangement uses TRBV10-3 and TRBJ1-1; no clear D. The V and J ends lost 4 bases and 1 base respectively, with 4 bases between them. From germline, CDR1 is ENHRY and CDR2 SYGVKD. This CDR3 is 12 amino acids long. The CDR3: CAISGANTEAFF. The CDR3 DNA is TGTGCCATCAGTGGAGCGAACACTGAAGCTTTCTTT.

The chain couples TRBV30 to TRBJ2-5; D is perhaps TRBD1 (5 bases). V lost 0 bases and J 3 bases, leaving 8 bases between the germline ends. The CDR3 covers 13 residues. The germline V gene has CDR1 GTSNPN and CDR2 SVGIG (reference sequence). The CDR3 DNA is TGTGCCTGGAGTGTGACAGAGAAAGAGACCCAGTACTTC. Amino acids: CAWSVTEKETQYF.

This clone was seen a handful of times. V and J are TRBV7-3 and TRBJ2-1, with 9 bases identical to TRBD1. CDR3 length: 16 residues. The junction had 4 bases not matched to a gene; V was cut back by 1 base and J by 3 bases. Germline CDR1 and CDR2: SGHTA and FQGTGA. CDR3 DNA: TGTGCCAGCAGCTTAAGGGGACAGGGCAGCTACAATGAGCAGTTCTTC. It codes for CASSLRGQGSYNEQFF. The variable domain in full, completed from reference TRBV7-3 and TRBJ2-1, reads GAGVSQTPSNKVTEKGKYVELRCDPISGHTALYWYRQSLGQGPEFLIYFQGTGAADDSGLPNDRFFAVRPEGSVSTLKIQRTERGDSAVYLCASSLRGQGSYNEQFFGPGTRLTVL.

CDR3 loop: CAWSRDLEAFF. The CDR3 DNA follows: TGTGCCTGGAGCAGGGACCTAGAAGCTTTCTTT. The chain combines TRBV30 with TRBJ1-1; tentatively, D is TRBD1 (5 bases). CDR1 is GTSNPN, CDR2 SVGIG, per germline (reference sequence). The CDR3 runs to 11 residues. V was pared by 3 bases and J by 8 bases, with 10 bases between.

The chain carries TRBV25-1 and TRBJ2-7, with D perhaps given as TRBD1 or TRBD2 (5 bases each). CDR1 is MGHDK and CDR2 is SYGVNS in the germline V gene. The CDR3 contains 16 residues. Trimming pared 0 bases from V and 0 bases from J, leaving 12 bases between. The CDR3 spells CASSEYGERGSYEQYF. CDR3 sequence (DNA): TGTGCCAGCAGTGAATATGGGGAGAGGGGCTCCTACGAGCAGTACTTC.

This clone was seen a few times. The chain employs TRBV4-1 and TRBJ1-5; the D is unclear. The CDR3 extends over 14 amino acids. The V end was cut by 1 base, the J end by 6 bases, with 10 bases between. Germline CDR1 reads MGHRA; CDR2 reads YSYEKL. The CDR3 DNA is TGCGCCAGCAGCCAAGTTCGAGGTCGTCAGCCCCAGCATTTT. This translates into CASSQVRGRQPQHF.

The chain is built from TRBV10-3 and TRBJ1-5; D is ambiguous. Trimming stripped 0 bases from V and 7 bases from J, with 13 bases between. This CDR3 contains 15 residues. Germline V gene sequence: CDR1 ENHRY, CDR2 SYGVKD. DNA for the CDR3: TGTGCCATCAGTGAGTCGACGTCCCCCGGGCAGCCCCAGCATTTT. This codes for CAISESTSPGQPQHF.

The chain couples TRBV7-9 to TRBJ2-2; no reliable D call. Trimming pared 4 bases from V and 0 bases from J, leaving 12 bases between. Germline V gene lookup returns CDR1 SEHNR and CDR2 FQNEAQ (reference sequence). There are 16 residues in the CDR3. The CDR3 loop reads CASSSGQRANTGELFF. CDR3 DNA: TGTGCCAGCAGCTCTGGGCAACGGGCGAACACCGGGGAGCTGTTTTTT.

In this sample, this clone turned up once. V usage is TRBV6-4 and J usage is TRBJ2-1, with 8 bases that match TRBD2. After removal of 3 bases from V and 6 bases from J, the junction contained 7 bases not matched to a gene. CDR1 is MRHNA, CDR2 SNTAGT, per germline. This CDR3 is built from 15 residues. The CDR3 protein is CASSDLGGGSNEQFF. The DNA of the CDR3 is TGTGCCAGCAGTGATTTGGGCGGGGGGTCCAATGAGCAGTTCTTC.

The chain joins TRBV7-9 to TRBJ2-1, with D maybe TRBD2 (5 bases). This CDR3 has 15 residues. Germline V gene sequence: CDR1 SEHNR, CDR2 FQNEAQ (reference sequence). V lost 6 bases and J lost 5, with 17 bases in between. CDR3 in DNA: TGTGCCAGCAGTTCAAGGGAGAGCCTAAACAATGAGCAGTTCTTC. Translating it yields CASSSRESLNNEQFF. The variable domain in full, with the rest retrieved from reference TRBV7-9 and TRBJ2-1, is DTGVSQNPRHKITKRGQNVTFRCDPISEHNRLYWYRQTLGQGPEFLTYFQNEAQLEKSRLLSDRFSAERPKGSFSTLEIQRTEQGDSAMYLCASSSRESLNNEQFFGPGTRLTVL.

This clone was detected once. The chain employs TRBV5-1 and TRBJ1-1; D is undetermined. In germline, CDR1 is SGHRS, CDR2 YFSETQ. Deletions cut 1 base from V and 0 bases from J, with 10 bases between. The CDR3 runs 15 residues. The DNA for the CDR3 is TGCGCCAGCAGCTTGATGCCAGACCTGAACACTGAAGCTTTCTTT. Its protein is CASSLMPDLNTEAFF.

The chain recombines TRBV27 with TRBJ1-1; D not certain. This CDR3 has 10 residues. Between the trimmed V and J ends, which lost 8 bases and 5 bases, there was a span of 6 bases. CDR1 is MNHEY, CDR2 SMNVEV, per germline (reference sequence). CDR3 region: CASGRTEAFF. The CDR3, as DNA: TGTGCCAGCGGACGGACTGAAGCTTTCTTT.

The table lists this clone with a few counts. The chain carries TRBV6-4 and TRBJ2-1; 12 nucleotides align to TRBD1. The germline V gene encodes CDR1 MRHNA and CDR2 SNTAGT. The CDR3 length is 16 residues. Unmatched junction bases numbered 8, after V lost 5 bases and J lost 6 bases. CDR3 bases: TGTGCCAGCAGTTTTCAACCGGGACAGGGGGCCAATGAGCAGTTCTTC. It encodes CASSFQPGQGANEQFF.

By frequency in the sample, this clone is large. The chain is built from TRBV30 and TRBJ1-6; D is possibly TRBD1 (6 bases). CDR1 GTSNPN and CDR2 SVGIG come from the germline V gene (reference sequence). Trimming shortened V by 2 bases and J by 8 bases, and 16 bases separated the two germline ends. The CDR3 has 15 amino acids. The CDR3 protein is CAWSTPDSDYSPLHF. Written as DNA, the CDR3 is TGTGCCTGGAGTACACCGGACAGTGACTATTCACCCCTCCACTTT.